The rows below give T cell receptor beta chains drawn from one sample of a study of hypomethylating agent response in myelodysplastic syndrome. Repertoires were generated with immunoSEQ multiplex PCR, while TCRdb's copy carries only in-frame clones and drops some. The sample holds under 5,500 clones, approximately 78% seen once. The material sequenced was bone marrow, taken before or after starting hypomethylating agent treatment for myelodysplastic syndrome (not recorded which). The receptors were sampled from a human donor with myelodysplastic syndrome. Both conserved end residues are part of each CDR3. A D gene is named only where the DNA matches it firmly. Expanded clones get a size class; other rows say once, few or many, or leave the size out.

v_call	d_call	clone_size	j_call	cdr3_length	cdr3_nt	cdr3_aa
TRBV28	NA	large	TRBJ2-7	11	TGTGCCAGCAGTTTCCCCAGCGAGCAGTACTTC	CASSFPSEQYF
TRBV5-5	NA	NA	TRBJ1-5	16	TGTGCCAGCAGCTTGGTCCCGGGGAACGGCAATCAGCCCCAGCATTTT	CASSLVPGNGNQPQHF
TRBV7-2	NA	NA	TRBJ1-1	13	TGTGCCAGCAGCCAGCAGGAGACGACTGAAGCTTTCTTT	CASSQQETTEAFF
TRBV7-7	NA	NA	TRBJ1-1	13	TGTGCCAGCAGTCCTACAGTGAACACTGAAGCTTTCTTT	CASSPTVNTEAFF
TRBV11-2	NA	NA	TRBJ2-7	12	TGTGCCAGCAGCTTAGATCTATCCGAGCAGTACTTC	CASSLDLSEQYF
TRBV19	NA	NA	TRBJ1-2	13	TGTGCCAGTAGTATATCCCCTCTCGGGTACTACACCTTC	CASSISPLGYYTF
TRBV7-9	NA	NA	TRBJ1-1	11	TGTGCCAGCAGCCCTAACAGTGAAGCTTTCTTT	CASSPNSEAFF
TRBV15	NA	NA	TRBJ2-1	16	TGTGCCACCAGCAGAGGGCTCCAAACTACCTACAGTGAGCAGTTCTTC	CATSRGLQTTYSEQFF
TRBV6-6	TRBD2	NA	TRBJ2-5	14	TGTGCCAGCAGCTTGGGGGGGGATGTAGAGACCCAGTACTTC	CASSLGGDVETQYF
TRBV14	NA	NA	TRBJ1-1	12	TGTGCCAGCAGCCATTATGGAACTGAAGCTTTCTTT	CASSHYGTEAFF
TRBV21-1	NA	once	TRBJ2-5	16	TGTGCCAGCAGCAAAGTCTACGGGGCTAGGGGAGAGACCCAGTACTTC	CASSKVYGARGETQYF
TRBV13	NA	NA	TRBJ2-1	13	TGTGCCAGCAGCTTAGCGGCCAACAATGAGCAGTTCTTC	CASSLAANNEQFF
TRBV15	NA	NA	TRBJ1-5	15	TGTGCCACCAGCAGAGAAGGGGGTGTAAATCAGCCCCAGCATTTT	CATSREGGVNQPQHF
TRBV6-5	NA	once	TRBJ2-7	13	TGTGCCTCTAGGGTTAGCGGAACATACGAGCAGTACTTC	CASRVSGTYEQYF
TRBV2	TRBD1	NA	TRBJ1-1	14	TGTGCCAGCAGTGAGGGACAGAGGAACACTGAAGCTTTCTTT	CASSEGQRNTEAFF